These 7 T cell receptor beta chains originate from one sample sequenced in a study of spatial heterogeneity in lung cancer (dated by TCRdb to between 2018 and 2021). The time point label on this specimen signifies: sample taken at primary tumor resection. For TCR sequencing, whole RNA was extracted from tumor and nontumor lung tissue, or from cryopreserved PBMC samples, and no cell sorting was done. Library creation used 5' RACE. TCRdb records NextSeq 500 as the sequencer. Starting from the raw public reads, TCRdb applied fastp trimming at Q25, assembled clones with MiXCR and retained in-frame beta chains. Duplicate CDR3 protein sequences are folded into a single record with the most common DNA and genes. This sample has tens of thousands of distinct CDR3 sequences in its table, and 7.5% to 8.5% of those were observed once. The ten largest clones capture around 16% of the sample. The material was PBMCs, obtained at surgery. The receptors were gathered from a female donor with early-stage non-small cell lung cancer.

By sample share, this clonotype is medium-sized. The V call is TRBV4-2, the J call TRBJ2-3, with 11 bases fitting TRBD2. V gave up 1 base and J gave up 5 bases; unmatched junction bases: 14. CDR3 length: 19 amino acids. The germline V gene encodes CDR1 LGHNA and CDR2 YNFKEQ. CDR3 in amino acids: CASSQGARATSGSVDTQYF. CDR3 in DNA: TGTGCCAGCAGCCAAGGCGCGAGGGCTACTAGCGGGAGTGTAGATACGCAGTATTTT.

The chain combines TRBV5-1 with TRBJ1-2, with 7 bases aligning to TRBD1. The CDR3 totals 13 residues. The germline V gene has CDR1 SGHRS and CDR2 YFSETQ. The ends lost 0 bases at V and 10 bases at J; junction bases unmatched: 6. The CDR3 DNA sequence: TGCGCCAGCAGCTTGGCCAAGGGACAGCACTACACCTTC. This encodes CASSLAKGQHYTF.

The gene calls are TRBV5-1 and TRBJ2-5; TRBD2 aligns across 8 bases. The CDR3 is made up of 13 amino acids. Looked up from germline, CDR1 is SGHRS and CDR2 is YFSETQ. The V segment lost 10 bases and the J segment 2 bases; nucleotides outside the gene matches: 7. In DNA form, the CDR3 reads TGCGCCTCCAACGCGGGGGGACAAGAGACCCAGTACTTC. Encoded protein: CASNAGGQETQYF.

There are many counts of this clonotype. CDR3 protein: CAISEAGLEQFF. CDR3 bases: TGTGCCATCAGTGAGGCAGGGCTTGAGCAGTTCTTC. The chain couples TRBV10-3 to TRBJ2-1; a weak D match, TRBD1 (5 bases). The CDR3 covers 12 residues. The ends were cut back, 2 bases at V and 9 bases at J, with 8 bases in the middle. CDR1 and CDR2 (germline): ENHRY, SYGVKD.

This clonotype was recorded a few times. The chain carries TRBV12-3 or TRBV12-4 and TRBJ2-1; a possible D gene is TRBD2 (5 bases). Trimming took off 5 bases at V and 0 bases at J, with 11 bases between the two ends. This CDR3 comprises 15 residues. The CDR3 sequence is CASSEEVSSYNEQFF. The CDR3 bases are TGTGCCAGCAGTGAGGAGGTAAGCTCCTACAATGAGCAGTTCTTC.

This clonotype has a count of ten or more. CDR3 nucleotides: TGTGCCAGCAGCGCATCCGGGACAAGCTACGAGCAGTACTTC. Encoded protein: CASSASGTSYEQYF. The chain joins TRBV7-9 to TRBJ2-7; TRBD1 might be the D (6 bases). Trimming removed 5 bases at V and 3 bases at J, with 14 bases between. Germline CDR1 is SEHNR and CDR2 is FQNEAQ (reference sequence). The CDR3 loop spans 14 amino acids.

V gene TRBV3-1 combines with J gene TRBJ1-2, with unresolved D. With 4 bases removed from V and 3 bases from J, the gap between germline ends came to 15 bases. This CDR3 comprises 15 residues. CDR1 is LGHDT and CDR2 is YNNKEL in the germline V gene (reference sequence). CDR3 sequence: CASSLRFFRDYGYTF. The DNA for the CDR3 is TGTGCCAGCAGCCTCCGGTTCTTTCGGGACTATGGCTACACCTTC.